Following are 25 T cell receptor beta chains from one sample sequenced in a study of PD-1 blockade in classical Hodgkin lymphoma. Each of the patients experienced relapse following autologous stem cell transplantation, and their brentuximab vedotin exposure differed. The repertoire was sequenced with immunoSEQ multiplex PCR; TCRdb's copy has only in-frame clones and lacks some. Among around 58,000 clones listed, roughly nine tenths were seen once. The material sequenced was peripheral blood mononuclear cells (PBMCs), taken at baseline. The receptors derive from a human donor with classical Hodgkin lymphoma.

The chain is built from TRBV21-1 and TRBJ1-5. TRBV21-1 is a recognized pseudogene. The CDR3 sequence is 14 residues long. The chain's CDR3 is CASSKGSAYQPQHF. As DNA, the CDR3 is TGTGCCAGCAGCAAGGGGTCCGCTTATCAGCCCCAGCATTTT.

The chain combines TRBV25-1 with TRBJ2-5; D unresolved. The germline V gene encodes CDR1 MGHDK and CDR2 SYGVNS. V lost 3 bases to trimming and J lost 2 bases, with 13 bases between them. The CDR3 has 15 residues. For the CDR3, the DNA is TGTGCCAGCAGTGATCTTACAGCGATACAAGAGACCCAGTACTTC. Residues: CASSDLTAIQETQYF.

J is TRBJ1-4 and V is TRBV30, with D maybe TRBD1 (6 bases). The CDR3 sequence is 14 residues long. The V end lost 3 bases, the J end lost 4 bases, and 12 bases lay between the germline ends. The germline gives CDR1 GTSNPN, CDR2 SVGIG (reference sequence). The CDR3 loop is CAWRFEQGNEKLFF. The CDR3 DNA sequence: TGTGCCTGGAGGTTCGAACAGGGTAATGAAAAACTGTTTTTT.

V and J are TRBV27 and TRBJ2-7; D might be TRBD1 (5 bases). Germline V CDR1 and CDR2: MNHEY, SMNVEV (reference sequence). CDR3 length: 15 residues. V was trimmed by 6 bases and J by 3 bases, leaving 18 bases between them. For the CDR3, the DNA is TGTGCCAGCAGAAGGACATCCCCGTCCTTCTACGAGCAGTACTTC. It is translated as CASRRTSPSFYEQYF.

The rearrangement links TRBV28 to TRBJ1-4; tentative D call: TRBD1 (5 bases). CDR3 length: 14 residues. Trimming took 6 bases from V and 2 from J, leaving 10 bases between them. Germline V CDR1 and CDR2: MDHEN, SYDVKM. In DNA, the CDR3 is TGTGCCAGCAGCCGGACACGGACTAATGAAAAACTGTTTTTT. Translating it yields CASSRTRTNEKLFF. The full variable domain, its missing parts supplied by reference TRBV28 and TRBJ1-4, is DVKVTQSSRYLVKRTGEKVFLECVQDMDHENMFWYRQDPGLGLRLIYFSYDVKMKEKGDIPEGYSVSREKKERFSLILESASTNQTSMYLCASSRTRTNEKLFFGSGTQLSVL.

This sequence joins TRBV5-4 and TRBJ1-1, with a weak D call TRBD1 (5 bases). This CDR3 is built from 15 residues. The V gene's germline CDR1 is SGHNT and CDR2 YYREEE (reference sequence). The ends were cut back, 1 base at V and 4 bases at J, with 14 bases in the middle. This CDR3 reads CASSLFGGESTEAFF. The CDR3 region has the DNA TGTGCCAGCAGCTTGTTTGGAGGGGAGAGCACTGAAGCTTTCTTT.

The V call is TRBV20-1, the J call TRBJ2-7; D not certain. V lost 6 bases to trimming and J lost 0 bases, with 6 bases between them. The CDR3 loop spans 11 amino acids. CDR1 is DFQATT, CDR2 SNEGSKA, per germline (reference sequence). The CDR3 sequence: CSAASSYEQYF. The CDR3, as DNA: TGCAGTGCCGCCAGCTCCTACGAGCAGTACTTC.

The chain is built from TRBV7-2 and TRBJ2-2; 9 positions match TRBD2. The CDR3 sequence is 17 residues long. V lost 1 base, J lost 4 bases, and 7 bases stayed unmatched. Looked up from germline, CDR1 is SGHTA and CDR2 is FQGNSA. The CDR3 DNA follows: TGTGCCAGCAGCTTAGGCCCTAGCGGGATGAGCACCGGGGAGCTGTTTTTT. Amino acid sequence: CASSLGPSGMSTGELFF.

CDR3 nucleotides: TGTGCCAGCAGCCCCCGGGGACTGACTAATGAAAAACTGTTTTTT. Its translation is CASSPRGLTNEKLFF. The chain joins TRBV27 to TRBJ1-4; D might be TRBD1 (5 bases). The CDR3 runs 15 residues. Deletions cut 6 bases from V and 2 bases from J, with 13 bases between. Germline V gives CDR1 MNHEY, CDR2 SMNVEV (reference sequence).

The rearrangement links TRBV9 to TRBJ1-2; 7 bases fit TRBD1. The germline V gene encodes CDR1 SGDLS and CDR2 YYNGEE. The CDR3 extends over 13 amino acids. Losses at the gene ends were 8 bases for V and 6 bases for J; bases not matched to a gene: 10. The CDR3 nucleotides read TGTGCCAGTGATGATGAGGGGGCGCATGGCTACACCTTC. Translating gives CASDDEGAHGYTF.

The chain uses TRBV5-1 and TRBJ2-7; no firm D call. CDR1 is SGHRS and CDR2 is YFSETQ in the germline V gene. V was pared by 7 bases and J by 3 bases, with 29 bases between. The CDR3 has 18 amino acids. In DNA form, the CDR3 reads TGCGCCAGCGCACTGAGGACCCCAATGCAAGAGGTTTTCTACGAGCAGTACTTC. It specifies CASALRTPMQEVFYEQYF. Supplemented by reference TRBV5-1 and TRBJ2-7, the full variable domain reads KAGVTQTPRYLIKTRGQQVTLSCSPISGHRSVSWYQQTPGQGLQFLFEYFSETQRNKGNFPGRFSGRQFSNSRSEMNVSTLELGDSALYLCASALRTPMQEVFYEQYFGPGTRLTVT.

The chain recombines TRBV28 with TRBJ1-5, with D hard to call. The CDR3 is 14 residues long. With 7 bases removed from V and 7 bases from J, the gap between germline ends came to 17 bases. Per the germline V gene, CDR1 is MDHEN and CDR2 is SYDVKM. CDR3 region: CASISRLARQPQHF. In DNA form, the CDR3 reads TGTGCCAGCATTTCTCGGTTAGCTCGACAGCCCCAGCATTTT.

The CDR3: CATSRNTDTQYF. CDR3 sequence (DNA): TGTGCCACCAGCAGAAACACAGATACGCAGTATTTT. This chain connects TRBV15 to TRBJ2-3; D is uncertain. The V end lost 2 bases, the J end lost 2 bases, and 2 bases lay between the germline ends. Germline V CDR1 and CDR2: LNHNV, YYDKDF (reference sequence). CDR3 length equals 12 residues. The variable domain in full, with the rest retrieved from reference TRBV15 and TRBJ2-3, is DAMVIQNPRYQVTQFGKPVTLSCSQTLNHNVMYWYQQKSSQAPKLLFHYYDKDFNNEADTPDNFQSRRPNTSFCFLDIRSPGLGDTAMYLCATSRNTDTQYFGPGTRLTVL.

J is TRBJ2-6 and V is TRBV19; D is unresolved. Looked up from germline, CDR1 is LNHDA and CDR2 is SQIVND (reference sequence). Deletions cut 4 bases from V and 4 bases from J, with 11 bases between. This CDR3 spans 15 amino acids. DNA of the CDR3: TGTGCCAGTAGTAAGTTTTTGTTCGGGGCCAACGTCCTGACTTTC. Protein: CASSKFLFGANVLTF.

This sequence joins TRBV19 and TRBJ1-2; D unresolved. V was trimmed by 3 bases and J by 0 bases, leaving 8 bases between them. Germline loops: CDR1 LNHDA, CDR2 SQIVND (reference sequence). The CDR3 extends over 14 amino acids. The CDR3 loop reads CASSIGFSNYGYTF. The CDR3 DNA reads TGTGCCAGTAGTATCGGGTTTTCTAACTATGGCTACACCTTC.

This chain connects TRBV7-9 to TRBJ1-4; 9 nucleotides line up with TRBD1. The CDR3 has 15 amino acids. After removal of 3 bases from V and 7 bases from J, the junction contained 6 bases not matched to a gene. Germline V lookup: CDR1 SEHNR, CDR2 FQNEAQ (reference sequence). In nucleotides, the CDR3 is TGTGCCAGCAGCTTTCGGACAGGGGAAGGTGAAAAACTGTTTTTT. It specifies CASSFRTGEGEKLFF.

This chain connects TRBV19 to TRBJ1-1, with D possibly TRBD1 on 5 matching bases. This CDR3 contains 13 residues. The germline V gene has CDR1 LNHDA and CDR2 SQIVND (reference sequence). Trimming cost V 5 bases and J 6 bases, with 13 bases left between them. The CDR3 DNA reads TGTGCCAGTAGTCTGGGGCTAGGTTCTGAAGCTTTCTTT. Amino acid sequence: CASSLGLGSEAFF.

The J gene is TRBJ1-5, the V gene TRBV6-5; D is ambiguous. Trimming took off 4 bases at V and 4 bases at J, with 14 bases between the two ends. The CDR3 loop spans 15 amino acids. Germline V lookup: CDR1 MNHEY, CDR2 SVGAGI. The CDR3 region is CASSLVSGENQPQHF. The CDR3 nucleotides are TGTGCCAGCAGTTTGGTATCTGGAGAAAATCAGCCCCAGCATTTT.

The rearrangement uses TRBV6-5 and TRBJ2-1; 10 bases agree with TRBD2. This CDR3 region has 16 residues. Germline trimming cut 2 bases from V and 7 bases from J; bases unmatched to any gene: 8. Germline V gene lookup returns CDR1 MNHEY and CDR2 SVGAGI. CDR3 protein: CASSYTSGRAGNEQFF. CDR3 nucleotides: TGTGCCAGCAGTTACACCAGCGGGAGGGCGGGGAATGAGCAGTTCTTC.

CDR3 loop: CASSPNPDVADTQYF. In DNA form, the CDR3 reads TGTGCCAGCAGCCCCAACCCCGATGTTGCAGATACGCAGTATTTT. The rearrangement links TRBV7-3 to TRBJ2-3; D is uncertain. This CDR3 is built from 15 residues. Germline lookup yields CDR1 SGHTA and CDR2 FQGTGA. V lost 5 bases, J lost 4 bases, and 16 bases lay in between.

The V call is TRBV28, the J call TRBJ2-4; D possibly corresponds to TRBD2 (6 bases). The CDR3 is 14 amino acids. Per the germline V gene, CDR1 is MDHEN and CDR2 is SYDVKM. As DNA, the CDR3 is TGTGCTACCTTAGCGGTTATAGCCAAAAACATTCAGTACTTC. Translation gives CATLAVIAKNIQYF.

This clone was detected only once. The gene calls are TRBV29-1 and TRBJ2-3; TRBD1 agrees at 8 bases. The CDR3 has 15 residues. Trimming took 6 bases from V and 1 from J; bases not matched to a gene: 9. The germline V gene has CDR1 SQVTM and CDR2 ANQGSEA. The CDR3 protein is CSVDRGRIGTDTQYF. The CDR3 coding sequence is TGCAGCGTAGACAGGGGACGAATCGGCACAGATACGCAGTATTTT.

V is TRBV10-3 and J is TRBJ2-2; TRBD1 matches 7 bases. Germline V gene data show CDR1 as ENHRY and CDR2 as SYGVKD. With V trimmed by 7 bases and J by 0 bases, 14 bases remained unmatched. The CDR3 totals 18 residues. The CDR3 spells CAITIGVGGTANTGELFF. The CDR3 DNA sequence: TGTGCCATCACGATAGGGGTAGGGGGCACCGCGAACACCGGGGAGCTGTTTTTT.

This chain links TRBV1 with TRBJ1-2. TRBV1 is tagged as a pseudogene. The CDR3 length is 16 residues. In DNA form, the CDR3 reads TGCACCAGCAGCCAAGTAGGTGGTAAGGGCTTCTATGGCTACACCTTC. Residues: CTSSQVGGKGFYGYTF.

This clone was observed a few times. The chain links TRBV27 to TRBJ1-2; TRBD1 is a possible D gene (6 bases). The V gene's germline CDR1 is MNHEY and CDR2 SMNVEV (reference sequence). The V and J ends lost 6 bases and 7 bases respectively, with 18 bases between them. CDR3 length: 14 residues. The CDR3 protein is CASSNPSQGLGYTF. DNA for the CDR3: TGTGCCAGCAGCAACCCCTCACAGGGACTTGGCTACACCTTC.